These 9 T cell receptor beta chains originate from one sample sequenced in a study of human T cells and chemical hapten exposure. One entry per CDR3 protein results from TCRdb running MiXCR on the RACE reads. The table records some 340,000 distinct CDR3 sequences, roughly 6.9% of them present only once. As for time point: patch test 1, 2 weeks after DPC sensitization. Treatment meaning: therapeutic diphenylcyclopropenone sensitization with weekly scalp DPC. The source material was whole blood, sampled in connection with sensitization to the hapten diphenylcyclopropenone (DPC). These receptors were collected from a woman under 30 with alopecia areata. Some clones in this sample may be carry-over from other donors' samples.

This clonotype was found many times. The chain uses TRBV7-8 and TRBJ2-3; D tentatively reads TRBD1 or TRBD2 (5 bases each). V was shortened by 5 bases and J by 2 bases, with 23 bases between the two germline ends. Germline lookup yields CDR1 SGHVS and CDR2 FQNEAQ. This CDR3 spans 18 amino acids. The CDR3 loop is CASSAHIAEGPTTDTQYF. The CDR3 nucleotides read TGTGCCAGCAGCGCCCATATCGCTGAGGGACCTACCACAGATACGCAGTATTTT. The full variable domain, its missing parts supplied by reference TRBV7-8 and TRBJ2-3, is GAGVSQSPRYKVAKRGQDVALRCDPISGHVSLFWYQQALGQGPEFLTYFQNEAQLDKSGLPSDRFFAERPEGSVSTLKIQRTQQEDSAVYLCASSAHIAEGPTTDTQYFGPGTRLTVL.

This clonotype was observed many times. The chain uses TRBV10-3 and TRBJ2-3; 9 bases map to TRBD2. This CDR3 region has 14 residues. Germline V gene data show CDR1 as ENHRY and CDR2 as SYGVKD. V was pared by 6 bases and J by 5 bases, with 6 bases of the junction left unmatched. This chain's CDR3 is CAIRSRGGEDTQYF. Written as DNA, the CDR3 is TGTGCCATCAGATCGCGGGGGGGCGAAGATACGCAGTATTTT.

At least ten counts were recorded for this clonotype. This chain connects TRBV12-3 or TRBV12-4 to TRBJ2-3, with D tentatively TRBD1 or TRBD2 (5 bases each). The CDR3 sequence is 14 residues long. Deletions cut 1 base from V and 2 bases from J, with 7 bases between. CDR3 coding DNA: TGTGCCAGCAGTTTAGGGGGGTTCACAGATACGCAGTATTTT. This gives the protein CASSLGGFTDTQYF.

This clonotype was detected many times. This chain joins TRBV7-2 and TRBJ2-3; D is possibly TRBD2 (6 bases). The germline CDR1 and CDR2 sequences are SGHTA and FQGNSA. This CDR3 has 14 amino acids. Trimming removed 1 base from V and 3 bases from J, with 8 bases in between. In DNA form, the CDR3 reads TGTGCCAGCAGCTTAGGGGACTTTACAGATACGCAGTATTTT. Translating gives CASSLGDFTDTQYF. The variable domain in full, with the rest retrieved from reference TRBV7-2 and TRBJ2-3, is GAGVSQSPSNKVTEKGKDVELRCDPISGHTALYWYRQSLGQGLEFLIYFQGNSAPDKSGLPSDRFSAERTGGSVSTLTIQRTQQEDSAVYLCASSLGDFTDTQYFGPGTRLTVL.

This clonotype was observed at least ten times. The chain has TRBV29-1 and TRBJ2-5; 8 positions match TRBD2. With V trimmed by 7 bases and J by 3 bases, 7 bases remained unmatched. Looked up from germline, CDR1 is SQVTM and CDR2 is ANQGSEA. This CDR3 is built from 13 residues. In nucleotides, the CDR3 is TGCAGCGCCGAGCGGGGGCTTAAAGAGACCCAGTACTTC. Its protein is CSAERGLKETQYF. Looking up the rest from reference TRBV29-1 and TRBJ2-5 gives the full variable domain: SAVISQKPSRDICQRGTSLTIQCQVDSQVTMMFWYRQQPGQSLTLIATANQGSEATYESGFVIDKFPISRPNLTFSTLTVSNMSPEDSSIYLCSAERGLKETQYFGPGTRLLVL.

There are many counts of this clonotype. CDR3 residues: CASSQGNTGELFF. The CDR3 DNA reads TGTGCCAGCAGCCAGGGTAACACCGGGGAGCTGTTTTTT. V is TRBV3-1 and J is TRBJ2-2; D is unclear. Per germline, CDR1 LGHDT and CDR2 YNNKEL (reference sequence). V gave up 3 bases and J gave up 2 bases, with 4 bases separating them. The CDR3 has 13 amino acids.

This clonotype has just one count. This chain links TRBV5-6 with TRBJ1-1; D is unresolved. V lost 1 base and J lost 0, with 10 bases in between. CDR3 size: 15 residues. CDR1 is SGHDT and CDR2 is YYEEEE in the germline V gene. Here the CDR3 reads CASSLYPNMNTEAFF. For the CDR3, the DNA is TGTGCCAGCAGCTTGTACCCCAACATGAACACTGAAGCTTTCTTT.

This clonotype occurred a few times. The chain uses TRBV11-2 and TRBJ2-3; D is unresolved. The CDR3 sequence is 13 residues long. V was clipped by 5 bases and J by 3 bases, with 9 bases between them. Germline CDR1 and CDR2: SGHAT and FQNNGV. The DNA for the CDR3 is TGTGCCAGCAGCACCAGTCCGACAGATACGCAGTATTTT. Translating it yields CASSTSPTDTQYF.

This clonotype was observed at least ten times. V is TRBV4-1 and J is TRBJ2-2; TRBD2 might be the D (5 bases). Germline V CDR1 and CDR2: MGHRA, YSYEKL. This CDR3 is built from 17 residues. Trimming took 0 bases from V and 4 from J, leaving 15 bases between them. As DNA, the CDR3 is TGCGCCAGCAGCCAAGATCATGTAGGACTTCTCACCGGGGAGCTGTTTTTT. The encoded protein is CASSQDHVGLLTGELFF.